The rows below give T cell receptor beta chains drawn from one sample of a study of blood T cell repertoires in COVID-19. Sequenced by immunoSEQ multiplex PCR; TCRdb stores in-frame clones only, minus some. The repertoire holds 250,000 to 300,000 clones, around 87% seen once, with roughly 4.9% in the top ten. Sequenced material: peripheral blood. The receptors were sampled from a woman aged 60-70 years with COVID-19, enrolled during active disease. The CDR3 runs from the conserved cysteine through the conserved F or W. D genes are given only for firm matches. The size of a clone is reported for some rows only, either as once, few or many, or as a class for expanded clones.

TRBV6-5	TRBD1	-	TRBJ1-4	15	TGTGCCAGCAGGGGAGGGACAGGTCATAATGAAAAACTGTTTTTT	CASRGGTGHNEKLFF
TRBV18	TRBD1	-	TRBJ2-1	14	TGTGCCAGCTCACCACCGGGACAGGGGCGTGAGCAGTTCTTC	CASSPPGQGREQFF
TRBV28	TRBD1	-	TRBJ2-7	14	TGTGCCAGCAGTTCGACAGGGGGCTACGACGAGCAGTACTTC	CASSSTGGYDEQYF
TRBV30	-	-	TRBJ2-1	13	TGTGCCTGGAGTGCGTCCCTCGGTCATGAGCAGTTCTTC	CAWSASLGHEQFF
TRBV19	TRBD1	-	TRBJ1-5	15	TGTGCCAGTAGTTGGGCAGGGGGTCTCAATCAGCCCCAGCATTTT	CASSWAGGLNQPQHF
TRBV28	-	-	TRBJ2-5	13	TGTGCCAGCAGTTTATTGACTGCAGGGGCCCAGTACTTC	CASSLLTAGAQYF
TRBV28	-	-	TRBJ2-7	18	TGTGCCAGCAGTTTTGATTCCGTTTTTAGCAGAAACTCCTACGAGCAGTACTTC	CASSFDSVFSRNSYEQYF
TRBV5-1	TRBD1	once	TRBJ1-2	15	TGCGCCAGCAGCGAAACGGACAGGAGCATCTATGGCTACACCTTC	CASSETDRSIYGYTF
TRBV5-1	-	-	TRBJ1-1	14	TGCGCCAGCAGCGGCGGTAGGGGGAACACTGAAGCTTTCTTT	CASSGGRGNTEAFF
TRBV28	-	-	TRBJ2-1	12	TGTGCCAGCAGTTCCCTCCGCGGTGAGCAGTTCTTC	CASSSLRGEQFF
TRBV3-1/TRBV3-2	-	few	TRBJ2-1	15	TGTGCCAGCAGCCGGAGGGGGCGACTGTACAATGAGCAGTTCTTC	CASSRRGRLYNEQFF
TRBV6-5	TRBD2	once	TRBJ2-7	15	TGTGCCAGCCGGACGTCTAGCGGGAACTCCTACGAGCAGTACTTC	CASRTSSGNSYEQYF
TRBV5-8	TRBD2	-	TRBJ2-1	15	TGTGCCAGCAGCTCTGGACTAGCGAGAGAAAATGAGCAGTTCTTC	CASSSGLARENEQFF
TRBV18	-	-	TRBJ2-3	12	TGTGCCAGCTCACCACGGGCGGATACGCAGTATTTT	CASSPRADTQYF
TRBV5-1	TRBD1	few	TRBJ2-7	15	TGCGCCAGCAGCTATGACGGGACAGGATTCTACGAGCAGTACTTC	CASSYDGTGFYEQYF
TRBV19	TRBD1	few	TRBJ1-2	15	TGTGCCAGCAAGGACAGGGGGCGAACAACCTATGGCTACACCTTC	CASKDRGRTTYGYTF
TRBV9	-	few	TRBJ1-1	15	TGTGCCAGCAGCGTGGGGGGGGCCATGGACACTGAAGCTTTCTTT	CASSVGGAMDTEAFF
TRBV28	-	-	TRBJ1-2	12	TGTGCCAGCAGTTTCAGTAACTATGGCTACACCTTC	CASSFSNYGYTF
TRBV27	-	once	TRBJ2-1	14	TGTGCCAGCAGTTTCCTTTCGGGTAGCAATGAGCAGTTCTTC	CASSFLSGSNEQFF
TRBV9	-	-	TRBJ1-6	15	TGTGCCAGCAGCGATACAGGAACCAATAATTCACCCCTCCACTTT	CASSDTGTNNSPLHF
TRBV19	TRBD1	once	TRBJ1-2	13	TGTGCCACCCGACAGGGGGCTTGGTATGGCTACACCTTC	CATRQGAWYGYTF
TRBV28	-	-	TRBJ2-4	14	TGTGCCAGCAGTACTCGGGAGTCTGGGAACATTCAGTACTTC	CASSTRESGNIQYF
TRBV6-2/TRBV6-3	-	-	TRBJ2-2	16	TGTGCCAGCAACCCCAGACTAGGCGAGAACACCGGGGAGCTGTTTTTT	CASNPRLGENTGELFF
TRBV28	-	-	TRBJ1-2	15	TGTGCCAGCAGTTTAGGAGGCTCCCCTTACTATGGCTACACCTTC	CASSLGGSPYYGYTF
TRBV7-6	TRBD2	once	TRBJ2-3	17	TGTGCCAGCAGCTTAGTAGCGGGAGGGCGAAGTACAGATACGCAGTATTTT	CASSLVAGGRSTDTQYF
TRBV14	TRBD2	-	TRBJ2-1	16	TGTGCCAGCAGCCAAGATCGGACTAGCCGATCAGTTGAGCAGTTCTTC	CASSQDRTSRSVEQFF
TRBV5-1	-	-	TRBJ1-5	15	TGCGCCAGCAGCCTGATCTCAGGGGCCAATCAGCCCCAGCATTTT	CASSLISGANQPQHF
TRBV5-6	-	-	TRBJ1-4	14	TGTGCCAGCAGCTTGGTCTCTGTAGAAGAAAAACTGTTTTTT	CASSLVSVEEKLFF
TRBV7-2	TRBD2	-	TRBJ2-3	17	TGTGCCAGCAGCGCGCGACTAGCGGGAGTTCGGGCGGATACGCAGTATTTT	CASSARLAGVRADTQYF
TRBV5-1	-	-	TRBJ1-6	13	TGCGCCAGCAGCCCGGGTACCAATTCACCCCTCCACTTT	CASSPGTNSPLHF
TRBV30	TRBD2	-	TRBJ2-5	15	TGTGCCTGGAACCCGGGACTAGCGGGGGGAGAGACCCAGTACTTC	CAWNPGLAGGETQYF